What follows describes a single T cell receptor (beta chain). What it binds is unknown. These data originate in a study of OX40 agonist ivuxolimab in advanced cancers. Whole-study findings and limits: Expanded clones belonging to CD8+ T cells outnumbered, on average, those of CD4+. Within 6 weeks, CD4+ and CD8+ blood T cells expanded clonally at 0.1 to 3.0 mg/kg.

Germline V lookup: CDR1 SGHNT, CDR2 YYREEE (reference sequence). There are 14 residues in the CDR3. Trimming removed 5 bases from V and 5 bases from J; junction bases left unmatched: 5. TCRdb's table, derived via immunoSEQ multiplex PCR, lists solely in-frame clones and lacks some. The sample lists over 45,000 clones; approximately 84% were seen once. The sequencing used CD4+ or CD8+ T cells sorted from blood, collected in a trial of the OX40 agonist ivuxolimab. The source is an adult with an advanced solid tumor such as melanoma, head and neck, liver or kidney cancer. V and J are TRBV5-4 and TRBJ2-5; 11 positions match TRBD2. The CDR3 protein is CASRIAGGRETQYF. For the CDR3, the DNA is TGTGCCAGCAGGATAGCGGGAGGGCGGGAGACCCAGTACTTC.